Following are 12 T cell receptor beta chains from one sample sequenced in a study of blood T cell repertoires in COVID-19 (dated by TCRdb to the early 2020s). The library was generated by the immunoSEQ multiplex PCR assay. TCRdb carries this immuneACCESS record with in-frame sequences only. Its versions omit some clonotypes, under half of them owing to an unresolved V gene in the studies checked, with the rest unexplained. In this sample the table shows 150,000 or so clones, 84% of which occur a single time. Approximately 40% of the sample comes from the top ten. The material sequenced was peripheral blood. These receptors were obtained from a human donor in a cohort sampled during active COVID-19.

The chain employs TRBV4-3 and TRBJ1-1; TRBD1 matches at 8 bases. In germline, CDR1 is LGHNA, CDR2 YSLEER. This CDR3 is built from 13 residues. The V and J ends lost 4 bases and 5 bases, in that order; junction bases with no gene match: 3. DNA for the CDR3: TGCGCCAGCAGCCCGACAGGGGTTACTGAAGCTTTCTTT. This gives the protein CASSPTGVTEAFF.

The rearrangement links TRBV7-2 to TRBJ1-1, with 8 bases that match TRBD1. Germline assignment: CDR1 SGHTA and CDR2 FQGNSA. Trimming at V came to 5 bases and at J to 11 bases, leaving 10 bases not matched to a gene. The CDR3 contains 13 residues. The CDR3 DNA is TGTGCCAGCAGCGCCGACAGGGGCCAGGGGGCTTTCTTT. Its translation: CASSADRGQGAFF.

The V and J genes are TRBV27 and TRBJ2-2; 8 bases are shared with TRBD2. The junction had 1 base not matched to a gene; V was cut back by 2 bases and J by 5 bases. The CDR3 loop spans 14 amino acids. Germline V gene data show CDR1 as MNHEY and CDR2 as SMNVEV (reference sequence). CDR3 nucleotides: TGTGCCAGCAGTTTAGTAGCGGGAACCGGGGAGCTGTTTTTT. Translating gives CASSLVAGTGELFF.

This clone has just one count. The chain links TRBV3-1 (or the pseudogene TRBV3-2) to TRBJ1-1; D is uncertain. The CDR3 has 14 amino acids. The V gene's germline CDR1 is LGHDT and CDR2 YNNKEL (reference sequence). Trimming pared 0 bases from V and 2 bases from J, leaving 7 bases between. The CDR3 sequence is CASSQDWLNTEAFF. In DNA, the CDR3 is TGTGCCAGCAGCCAAGACTGGCTCAACACTGAAGCTTTCTTT.

This clone was observed a few times. The chain recombines TRBV11-2 with TRBJ1-1; 7 bases line up with TRBD1. Germline V lookup: CDR1 SGHAT, CDR2 FQNNGV. V was pared by 2 bases and J by 11 bases, with 14 bases of the junction left unmatched. The CDR3 has 15 amino acids. The CDR3 DNA sequence: TGTGCCAGCAGCTTACAGGGGGGCAGGGGTTCAGAGGCTTTCTTT. It encodes CASSLQGGRGSEAFF.

This rearrangement joins TRBV7-2 to TRBJ2-1; 7 positions match TRBD1. The germline CDR1 and CDR2 sequences are SGHTA and FQGNSA. The CDR3 runs to 15 residues. V trimming: 0 bases; J trimming: 5 bases; junction bases outside the gene matches: 4. The CDR3 region has the DNA TGTGCCAGCAGCTTAGCGTTGACAGGGAACAATGAGCAGTTCTTC. Translating it yields CASSLALTGNNEQFF. The variable domain in full, with the rest retrieved from reference TRBV7-2 and TRBJ2-1, is GAGVSQSPSNKVTEKGKDVELRCDPISGHTALYWYRQSLGQGLEFLIYFQGNSAPDKSGLPSDRFSAERTGGSVSTLTIQRTQQEDSAVYLCASSLALTGNNEQFFGPGTRLTVL.

This rearrangement joins TRBV19 to TRBJ1-1; maybe TRBD1 (5 bases). Trimming took off 9 bases at V and 6 bases at J, with 17 bases between the two ends. In germline, CDR1 is LNHDA, CDR2 SQIVND (reference sequence). The CDR3 totals 13 residues. CDR3 residues: CASLRWGSAEAFF. Written as DNA, the CDR3 is TGTGCCAGCCTGAGGTGGGGCAGCGCTGAAGCTTTCTTT.

In its sample, this clone was seen once. This sequence joins TRBV5-1 and TRBJ2-2, with 7 bases that match TRBD2. This CDR3 has 13 amino acids. The trim removed 9 bases at V and 7 bases at J, leaving 9 bases unmatched. The V gene's germline CDR1 is SGHRS and CDR2 YFSETQ. The CDR3 reads CATREGTIGELFF. DNA of the CDR3: TGCGCCACCAGGGAGGGGACGATCGGGGAGCTGTTTTTT.

This chain connects TRBV6-5 to TRBJ1-5; the D gene is possibly TRBD1 (6 bases). The CDR3 is 16 residues long. Trimming cost V 2 bases and J 4 bases, with 15 bases left between them. Germline V lookup: CDR1 MNHEY, CDR2 SVGAGI. CDR3 loop: CASSYGRGTPNQPQHF. DNA of the CDR3: TGTGCCAGCAGTTACGGGAGGGGGACTCCAAATCAGCCCCAGCATTTT.

The chain joins TRBV27 to TRBJ2-5; TRBD1 agrees at 7 bases. CDR3 length: 12 amino acids. Germline V CDR1 and CDR2: MNHEY, SMNVEV (reference sequence). The V gene end was trimmed by 6 bases and the J gene end by 6 bases; junction bases not matched to a gene: 4. CDR3 sequence: CASRGGSKTQYF. The CDR3 DNA follows: TGTGCCAGCAGAGGGGGCTCGAAGACCCAGTACTTC.

The chain combines TRBV5-1 with TRBJ2-3, with 11 positions matching TRBD2. J lost 1 base, V lost 3 bases, and 7 bases had no gene match. The CDR3 extends over 17 amino acids. Germline loops: CDR1 SGHRS, CDR2 YFSETQ. The CDR3 DNA reads TGCGCCAGCAGCTCGGTACTAGCGGGGGATGGCACAGATACGCAGTATTTT. This encodes CASSSVLAGDGTDTQYF.

The rearrangement joins TRBV7-3 to TRBJ2-1, with 7 nucleotides matching TRBD2. Trimming took 6 bases from V and 9 from J; bases not matched to a gene: 8. Germline V gene sequence: CDR1 SGHTA, CDR2 FQGTGA. This CDR3 is built from 13 residues. The CDR3 reads CASSSGVAGEQFF. CDR3 nucleotides: TGTGCCAGCAGTTCGGGGGTAGCGGGTGAGCAGTTCTTC.